This T cell receptor beta chain was obtained from a study of T-cell memory formation after mild COVID-19. The CDR3 has 15 residues. Trimming shortened V by 2 bases and J by 0 bases, and 13 bases separated the two germline ends. The germline gives CDR1 DFQATT, CDR2 SNEGSKA (reference sequence). TCRdb used MiXCR to reprocess the 5' RACE reads, holding one entry per CDR3 protein. There are roughly 250,000 distinct CDR3 sequences in the sample; about 16% occur only once, and about 4% lies in the top ten. Sequencing was performed on PBMCs or a T cell subset sorted from them (not recorded which). The source of this sequence is a young man who had mild COVID-19 (a few samples of this study predate the infection). Cell type and time point are not known. The chain links TRBV20-1 to TRBJ1-1; the D gene is possibly TRBD1 (5 bases). The CDR3 DNA reads as TGCAGTGCTAGATGGGAGAGGGGCATGAACACTGAAGCTTTCTTT. This codes for CSARWERGMNTEAFF.